This T cell receptor beta chain is drawn from a study of blood T cell repertoires in COVID-19 (dated by TCRdb to about 2020). With regard to the full study: Collaborator samples came from the United States, Italy and Spain and covered acute and convalescent phases of COVID-19. The prospective study material was composed of cDNA or gDNA derived from T cells, B-cell-depleted T cells, or PBMCs. Subjects who had been exposed to COVID-19, were actively infected with it, or had recovered from it provided the deeply sampled blood TCRbeta repertoires that made up the dataset. The repertoires were made available in a free public database intended to serve as a resource for research on the immune response to SARS-CoV-2. The samples were drawn from the first 160 participants of the ongoing ImmuneRACE study and from 1,200 or so subjects provided by 6 global collaborators. Nearly every sample came with metadata listing a de-identified subject ID, COVID-19 status, age in years and sex. HLA class I and class II types, where available, came from metadata supplied by the sample provider rather than from assay-based typing. Findings and caveats that apply to the study as a whole: The quantity of clinical and demographic metadata differed by source and by participant and was supplied without curation.

In Seattle, one collaborating source enrolled patients while the infection was active and tracked those patients longitudinally over the course of disease. Collaborating institutions collected whole blood in K2EDTA tubes following their own protocols. For TCRbeta analysis, collaborators shipped samples in one of three forms: frozen whole blood, isolated PBMCs, or DNA extracted from either of those sample types. TCRbeta CDR3 regions were amplified from genomic DNA by means of the immunoSEQ Assay, a bias-controlled multiplex PCR. In the source study's methods: The number of nucleated cells in each sample was estimated by amplification of reference gene primers within the assay. To quantify the absolute abundance of each unique TCRbeta CDR3 rearrangement, sequence reads were collapsed and filtered. For each sample, productive Simpson clonality was calculated by taking the square root of Simpson's diversity index across productive rearrangements. TCRdb mirrors the immuneACCESS table, restricted to in-frame sequences. Some clones are absent from its copies; in checked studies, under half trace to an unresolved V gene, and the reason for the others is unknown. The V and J calls and the clone size are those of that table, but D and trimming were determined from the DNA. The sample table contains 200,000 to 300,000 clones; only one count was recorded for 70% to 90% of them. The ten largest clones represent more than 4.5% of the sample.

This clone was seen a handful of times. This receptor's antigen is unknown. Base qualities are not recorded, but no much larger clone differs from it by a single base. At the junction V is shortened by 3 bases and J by 7 bases; bases outside the gene matches: 12. According to the germline V gene, CDR1 reads SGHTS and CDR2 reads YDEGEE. The CDR3 runs 16 residues from the cysteine to the phenylalanine. Only the CDR3 region is kept as DNA, spanning 48 bases read in frame from base 1. Here the chain combines TRBV5-8 and TRBJ1-5, with 8 middle bases fitting TRBD1. The specimen was peripheral blood. This TCR derives from a woman aged 55-75 years with COVID-19, enrolled during active disease. The CDR3 has the sequence CASSYLGQGSWQPQHF. The DNA reads as follows: TGTGCCAGCAGCTACCTAGGACAGGGTTCGTGGCAGCCCCAGCATTTT.